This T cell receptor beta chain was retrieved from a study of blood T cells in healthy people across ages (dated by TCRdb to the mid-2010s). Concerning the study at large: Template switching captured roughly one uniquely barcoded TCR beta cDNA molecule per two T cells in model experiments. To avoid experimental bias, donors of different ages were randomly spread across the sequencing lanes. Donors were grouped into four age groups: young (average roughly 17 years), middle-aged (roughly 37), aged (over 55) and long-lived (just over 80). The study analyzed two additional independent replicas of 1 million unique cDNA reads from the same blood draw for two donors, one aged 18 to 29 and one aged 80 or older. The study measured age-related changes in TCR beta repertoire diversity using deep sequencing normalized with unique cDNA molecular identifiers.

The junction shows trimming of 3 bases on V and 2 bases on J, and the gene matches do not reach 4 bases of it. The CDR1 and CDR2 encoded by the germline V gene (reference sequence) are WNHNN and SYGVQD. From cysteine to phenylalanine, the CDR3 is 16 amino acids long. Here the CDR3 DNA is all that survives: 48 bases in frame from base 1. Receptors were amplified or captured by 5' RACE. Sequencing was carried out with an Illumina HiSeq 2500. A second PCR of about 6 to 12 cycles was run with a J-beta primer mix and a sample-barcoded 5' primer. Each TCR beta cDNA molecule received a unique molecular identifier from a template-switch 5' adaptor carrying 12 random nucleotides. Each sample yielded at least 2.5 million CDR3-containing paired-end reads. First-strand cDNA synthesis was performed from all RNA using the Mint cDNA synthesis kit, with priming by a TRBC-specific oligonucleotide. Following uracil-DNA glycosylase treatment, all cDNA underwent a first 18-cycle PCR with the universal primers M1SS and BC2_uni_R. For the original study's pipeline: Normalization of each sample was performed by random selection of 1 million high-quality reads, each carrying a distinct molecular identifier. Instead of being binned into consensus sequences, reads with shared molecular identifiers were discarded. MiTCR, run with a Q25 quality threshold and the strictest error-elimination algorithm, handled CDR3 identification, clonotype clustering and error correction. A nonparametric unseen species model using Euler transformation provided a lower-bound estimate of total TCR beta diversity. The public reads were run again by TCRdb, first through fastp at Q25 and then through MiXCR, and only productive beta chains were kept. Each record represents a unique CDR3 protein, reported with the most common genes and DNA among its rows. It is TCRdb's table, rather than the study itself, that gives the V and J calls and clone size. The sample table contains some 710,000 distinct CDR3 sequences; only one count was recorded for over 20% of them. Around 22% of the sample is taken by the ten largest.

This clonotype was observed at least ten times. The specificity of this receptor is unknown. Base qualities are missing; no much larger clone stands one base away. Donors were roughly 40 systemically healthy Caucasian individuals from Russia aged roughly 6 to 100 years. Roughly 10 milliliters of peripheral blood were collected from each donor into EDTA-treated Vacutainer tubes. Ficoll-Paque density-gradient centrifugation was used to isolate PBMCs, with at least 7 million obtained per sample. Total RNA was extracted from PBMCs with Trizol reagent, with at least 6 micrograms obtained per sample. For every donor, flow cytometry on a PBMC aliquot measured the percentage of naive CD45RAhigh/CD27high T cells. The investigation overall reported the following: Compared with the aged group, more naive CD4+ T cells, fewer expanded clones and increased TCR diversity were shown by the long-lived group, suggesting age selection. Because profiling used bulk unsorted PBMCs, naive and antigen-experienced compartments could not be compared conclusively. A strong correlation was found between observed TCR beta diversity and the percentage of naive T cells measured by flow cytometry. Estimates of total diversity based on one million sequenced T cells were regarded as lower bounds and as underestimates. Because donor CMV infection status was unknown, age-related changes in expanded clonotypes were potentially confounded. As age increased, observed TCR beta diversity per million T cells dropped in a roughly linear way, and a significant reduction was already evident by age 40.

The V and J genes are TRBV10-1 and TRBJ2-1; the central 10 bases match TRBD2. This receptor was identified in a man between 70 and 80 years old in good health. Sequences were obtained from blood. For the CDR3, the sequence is CASSESSGGTYNEQFF. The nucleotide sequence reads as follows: TGCGCCAGCAGTGAATCTAGCGGGGGAACCTACAATGAGCAGTTCTTC.